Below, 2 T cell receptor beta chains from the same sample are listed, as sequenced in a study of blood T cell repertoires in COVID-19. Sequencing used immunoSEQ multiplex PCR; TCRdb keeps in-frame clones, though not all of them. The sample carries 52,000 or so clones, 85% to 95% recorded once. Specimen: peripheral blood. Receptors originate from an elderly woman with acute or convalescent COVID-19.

CDR3 sequence: CASSREMGQETQYF. The DNA of the CDR3 is TGTGCCAGCTCACGGGAGATGGGACAAGAGACCCAGTACTTC. This sequence joins TRBV18 and TRBJ2-5, with D possibly matching TRBD2 (5 bases). Germline CDR1 KGHSH, CDR2 LQKENI. This CDR3 comprises 14 residues. V lost 4 bases to trimming and J lost 2 bases, with 11 bases between them.

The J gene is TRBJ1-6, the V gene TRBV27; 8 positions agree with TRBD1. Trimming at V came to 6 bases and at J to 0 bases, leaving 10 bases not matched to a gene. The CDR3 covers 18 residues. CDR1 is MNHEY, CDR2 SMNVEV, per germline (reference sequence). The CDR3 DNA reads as TGTGCCAGCAGCCGACAACAGGGGACAGGCTCCTATAATTCACCCCTCCACTTT. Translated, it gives CASSRQQGTGSYNSPLHF.